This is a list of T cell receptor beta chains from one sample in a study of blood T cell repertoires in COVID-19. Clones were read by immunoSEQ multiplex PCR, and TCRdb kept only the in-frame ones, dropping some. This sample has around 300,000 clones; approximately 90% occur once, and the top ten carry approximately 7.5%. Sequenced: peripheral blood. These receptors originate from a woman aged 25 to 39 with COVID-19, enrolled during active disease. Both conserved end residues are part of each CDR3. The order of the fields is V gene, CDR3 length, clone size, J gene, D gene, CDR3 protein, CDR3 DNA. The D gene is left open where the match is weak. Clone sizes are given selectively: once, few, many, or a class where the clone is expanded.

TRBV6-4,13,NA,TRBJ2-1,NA,CASSAGQNNEQFF,TGTGCCAGCAGCGCTGGACAGAACAATGAGCAGTTCTTC
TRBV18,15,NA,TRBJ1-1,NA,CASSQGRGSNTEAFF,TGTGCCAGCTCCCAGGGGAGGGGGTCGAACACTGAAGCTTTCTTT
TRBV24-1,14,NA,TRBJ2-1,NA,CATKEAGRGNEQFF,TGTGCCACCAAAGAAGCAGGCAGGGGCAATGAGCAGTTCTTC
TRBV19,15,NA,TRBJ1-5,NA,CASSIVDYSNQPQHF,TGTGCCAGTAGTATAGTAGATTATAGCAATCAGCCCCAGCATTTT
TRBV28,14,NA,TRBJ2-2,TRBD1,CASSKTGFTGELFF,TGTGCCAGCAGTAAGACAGGGTTCACCGGGGAGCTGTTTTTT
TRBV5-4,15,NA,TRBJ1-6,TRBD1,CASSTTDRGGSPLHF,TGTGCCAGCAGCACAACCGACAGGGGTGGATCACCCCTCCACTTT
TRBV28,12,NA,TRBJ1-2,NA,CASSYSRYGYTF,TGTGCCAGCAGCTATAGCAGATATGGCTACACCTTC
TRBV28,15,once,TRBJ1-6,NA,CASSFEGGIRSPLHF,TGTGCCAGCAGTTTCGAAGGCGGTATTAGGTCACCCCTCCACTTT
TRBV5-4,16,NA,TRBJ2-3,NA,CASSPPAGGSTDTQYF,TGTGCCAGCAGCCCCCCAGCCGGGGGTAGCACAGATACGCAGTATTTT
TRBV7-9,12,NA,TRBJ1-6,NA,CATSKGNSPLHF,TGTGCTACTTCCAAGGGGAATTCACCCCTCCACTTT
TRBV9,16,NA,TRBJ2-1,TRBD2,CASSAPGTSGTSEQFF,TGTGCCAGCAGCGCCCCCGGGACTAGCGGGACGTCTGAGCAGTTCTTC
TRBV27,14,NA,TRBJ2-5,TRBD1,CASSFFGTEETQYF,TGTGCCAGCAGTTTTTTCGGGACAGAAGAGACCCAGTACTTC
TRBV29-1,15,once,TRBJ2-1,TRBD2,CSVRTSGENYNEQFF,TGCAGCGTCCGGACTAGCGGGGAGAATTACAATGAGCAGTTCTTC
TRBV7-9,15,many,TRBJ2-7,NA,CASSLENSGSYEQYF,TGTGCCAGCAGCTTAGAGAACAGCGGCTCCTACGAGCAGTACTTC
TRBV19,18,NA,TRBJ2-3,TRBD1,CASSAGGQAASSTDTQYF,TGTGCCAGTAGTGCTGGAGGACAGGCTGCTTCTAGCACAGATACGCAGTATTTT
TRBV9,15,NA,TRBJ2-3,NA,CASSVDGGSTDTQYF,TGTGCCAGCAGCGTAGATGGCGGGAGCACAGATACGCAGTATTTT
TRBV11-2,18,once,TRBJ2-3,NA,CASSLGGGGGMGTDTQYF,TGTGCCAGCAGCTTAGGGGGTGGAGGCGGTATGGGCACAGATACGCAGTATTTT
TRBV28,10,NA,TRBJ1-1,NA,CASSRVAAFF,TGTGCCAGCAGCCGGGTAGCAGCTTTCTTT
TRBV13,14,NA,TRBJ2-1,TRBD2,CASSLDGGRNEQFF,TGTGCCAGCAGCTTAGACGGCGGGAGGAATGAGCAGTTCTTC
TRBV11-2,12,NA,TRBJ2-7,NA,CASSFSGYEQYF,TGTGCCAGCAGCTTTTCGGGCTACGAGCAGTACTTC
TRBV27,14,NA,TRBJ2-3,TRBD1,CASRRNRGTDTQYF,TGTGCCAGCAGGAGGAACAGGGGGACAGATACGCAGTATTTT
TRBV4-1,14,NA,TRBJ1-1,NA,CASSQGGGNTEAFF,TGCGCCAGCAGCCAAGGAGGCGGGAATACTGAAGCTTTCTTT
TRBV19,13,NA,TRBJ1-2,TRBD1,CASSTRTGDGYTF,TGTGCCAGTAGTACACGGACAGGGGATGGCTACACCTTC
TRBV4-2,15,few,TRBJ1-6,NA,CASSQDSGEGSPLHF,TGTGCCAGCAGCCAAGATTCAGGGGAAGGATCACCCCTCCACTTT
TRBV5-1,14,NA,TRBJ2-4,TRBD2,CASSRGVAKNIQYF,TGCGCCAGCAGCCGGGGGGTAGCCAAAAACATTCAGTACTTC
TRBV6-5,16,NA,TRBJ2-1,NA,CASSYSVSHGYNEQFF,TGTGCCAGCAGTTACTCGGTATCTCACGGCTACAATGAGCAGTTCTTC
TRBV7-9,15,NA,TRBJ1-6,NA,CASTLTSGGNSPLHF,TGTGCCAGCACCCTCACCTCCGGGGGAAATTCACCCCTCCACTTT
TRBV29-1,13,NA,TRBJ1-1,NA,CSVDARGNTEAFF,TGCAGCGTTGATGCCCGGGGGAACACTGAAGCTTTCTTT
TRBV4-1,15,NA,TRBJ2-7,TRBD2,CASSQDGTSYYEQYF,TGCGCCAGCAGCCAAGATGGGACTAGCTATTACGAGCAGTACTTC
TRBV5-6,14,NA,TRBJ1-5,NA,CASSQRTRNQPQHF,TGTGCCAGCAGCCAGAGGACTAGGAATCAGCCCCAGCATTTT
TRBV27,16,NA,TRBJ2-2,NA,CASSSRPPADTGELFF,TGTGCCAGCAGTTCTCGTCCCCCCGCGGACACCGGGGAGCTGTTTTTT
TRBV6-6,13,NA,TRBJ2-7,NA,CASSYGLTYEQYF,TGTGCCAGCAGTTATGGCCTTACCTACGAGCAGTACTTC
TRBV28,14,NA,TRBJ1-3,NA,CASSWQGIGNTIYF,TGTGCCAGCAGTTGGCAGGGGATTGGAAACACCATATATTTT
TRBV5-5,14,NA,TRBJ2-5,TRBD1,CASRHYRGGETQYF,TGTGCCAGCAGACATTACAGGGGCGGGGAGACCCAGTACTTC
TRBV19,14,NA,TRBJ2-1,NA,CASSIGGTYNEQFF,TGTGCCAGTAGTATTGGCGGGACCTACAATGAGCAGTTCTTC
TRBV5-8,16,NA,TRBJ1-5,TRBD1,CASSLGQGVGNQPQHF,TGTGCCAGCAGCTTGGGACAGGGCGTCGGCAATCAGCCCCAGCATTTT
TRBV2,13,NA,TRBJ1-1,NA,CASREFMNTEAFF,TGTGCCAGCCGGGAATTTATGAACACTGAAGCTTTCTTT
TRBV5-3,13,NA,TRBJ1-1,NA,CARSSDRNTEAFF,TGTGCCAGAAGCTCAGACAGGAACACTGAAGCTTTCTTT
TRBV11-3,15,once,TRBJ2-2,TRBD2,CASSFASGSGGELFF,TGTGCCAGCAGCTTTGCCAGCGGGAGCGGGGGGGAGCTGTTTTTT
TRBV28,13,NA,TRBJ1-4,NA,CASSLNRVEKLFF,TGTGCCAGCAGTTTGAACAGGGTTGAAAAACTGTTTTTT
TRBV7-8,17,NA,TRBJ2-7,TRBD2,CASSTYSTSGLSYEQYF,TGTGCCAGCAGCACATACTCCACTAGCGGGCTCTCCTACGAGCAGTACTTC
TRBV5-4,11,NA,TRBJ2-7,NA,CASSPLPLQYF,TGTGCCAGCAGCCCTCTCCCTCTTCAGTACTTC